The 12 T cell receptor beta chains below were found in one sample sequenced in a study of T cell responses to AZD1222 COVID-19 vaccine. Sequencing was performed with immunoSEQ multiplex PCR; in TCRdb, only in-frame clones are kept and a portion is missing. The data show about 180,000 clones, 88% seen once. The sample in question was peripheral blood, obtained 28 days after the second AZD1222 dose. These receptors originate from an adult who received the AZD1222 COVID-19 vaccine.

This clone was seen once. The chain recombines TRBV6-1 with TRBJ2-5; D is perhaps TRBD2 (6 bases). From germline, CDR1 is MNHNS and CDR2 SASEGT. The CDR3 has 12 residues. The V end was cut by 6 bases, the J end by 5 bases, with 10 bases between. Written as DNA, the CDR3 is TGTGCCAGCAGCCAGGCGGGGGAGACCCAGTACTTC. Protein: CASSQAGETQYF.

V gene TRBV2 combines with J gene TRBJ1-3, with D perhaps TRBD1 (5 bases). CDR3 length equals 15 residues. Trimming removed 4 bases at V and 4 bases at J, with 14 bases between. CDR1 is SNHLY and CDR2 is FYNNEI in the germline V gene. CDR3 nucleotide sequence: TGTGCCAGCAGTGCTTTGTCAGGGTGGGGAAACACCATATATTTT. It codes for CASSALSGWGNTIYF.

Points on this clone: In the same sample, other DNA sequences code for this CDR3. CDR3 amino acids: CASSEASGGRGEQYF. The CDR3 region has the DNA TGTGCCAGCAGTGAAGCGTCAGGGGGCCGGGGAGAGCAGTACTTC. The rearrangement joins TRBV2 to TRBJ2-7; 8 bases map to TRBD1. J was trimmed by 7 bases and V by 0 bases; bases with no gene match: 8. Germline lookup yields CDR1 SNHLY and CDR2 FYNNEI. The CDR3 runs to 15 residues.

The genes are TRBV9 and TRBJ2-1; D uncertain. V lost 0 bases and J 4 bases, leaving 11 bases between the germline ends. The CDR3 has 15 residues. The germline V gene has CDR1 SGDLS and CDR2 YYNGEE. The CDR3 loop is CASSVEKFGYNEQFF. In DNA form, the CDR3 reads TGTGCCAGCAGCGTAGAAAAGTTTGGGTACAATGAGCAGTTCTTC.

The rearrangement joins TRBV28 to TRBJ2-2; D ambiguous. V was cut by 6 bases and J by 0 bases, with 14 bases left in between. CDR3 size: 16 residues. Germline CDR1 MDHEN, CDR2 SYDVKM. This CDR3 reads CASRLLGPPNTGELFF. In nucleotides, the CDR3 is TGTGCCAGCAGGCTCCTCGGTCCCCCGAACACCGGGGAGCTGTTTTTT.

This clone was detected once. The chain combines TRBV7-9 with TRBJ2-5, with unresolved D. The CDR3 runs to 15 residues. V shed 4 bases and J shed 5 bases, with 17 bases lying between them. Germline V gives CDR1 SEHNR, CDR2 FQNEAQ (reference sequence). Written as DNA, the CDR3 is TGTGCCAGCAGCTCTGGCCTCGCCCTTCGGGAGACCCAGTACTTC. It is translated as CASSSGLALRETQYF.

The genes are TRBV5-6 and TRBJ2-7; 7 bases agree with TRBD1. V gave up 6 bases and J gave up 0 bases; unmatched junction bases: 12. This CDR3 is built from 16 residues. CDR1 is SGHDT and CDR2 is YYEEEE in the germline V gene. The CDR3 nucleotides are TGTGCCAGCACCGCCACTCGGACAGGATACTCCTACGAGCAGTACTTC. Protein product: CASTATRTGYSYEQYF.

J is TRBJ1-3 and V is TRBV19; no clear D. V was clipped by 3 bases and J by 2 bases, with 8 bases between them. From germline, CDR1 is LNHDA and CDR2 SQIVND (reference sequence). This CDR3 has 14 residues. CDR3 nucleotides: TGTGCCAGTAGTATCGAGCGAACTGGAAACACCATATATTTT. Protein sequence: CASSIERTGNTIYF.

This clone was detected ten times or more. The V call is TRBV20-1, the J call TRBJ1-2, with 7 bases that match TRBD1. The CDR3 has 11 amino acids. CDR1 and CDR2 (germline): DFQATT, SNEGSKA (reference sequence). V was pared by 6 bases and J by 8 bases, with 6 bases of the junction left unmatched. Here the CDR3 reads CSARQGGGYTF. The CDR3 DNA sequence: TGCAGTGCGCGGCAGGGGGGAGGCTACACCTTC.

This chain connects TRBV12-3 or TRBV12-4 to TRBJ1-2, with D unclear. The length of the CDR3 is 12 residues. The V end was cut by 0 bases, the J end by 8 bases, with 7 bases between. The CDR3 DNA reads as TGTGCCAGCAGTTTAGCCACTAGGGGCTACACCTTC. It yields the protein CASSLATRGYTF.

This chain uses TRBV4-1 with TRBJ2-3; D uncertain. This CDR3 has 15 amino acids. Germline-derived CDR1 and CDR2 are MGHRA and YSYEKL. Trimming removed 1 base from V and 4 bases from J, with 12 bases in between. The CDR3 nucleotides read TGCGCCAGCAGCCAAGCTTGGTTCCACGCAGATACGCAGTATTTT. The encoded protein is CASSQAWFHADTQYF.

The rearrangement uses TRBV27 and TRBJ1-2, with unresolved D. The V gene's germline CDR1 is MNHEY and CDR2 SMNVEV (reference sequence). This CDR3 has 13 amino acids. V lost 5 bases and J lost 8, with 15 bases in between. CDR3 sequence reads: CASSVNPTGGYTF. The DNA for the CDR3 is TGTGCCAGCAGTGTAAACCCGACGGGGGGCTACACCTTC.